The 24 T cell receptor beta chains in this list originate from one sample, sequenced in a study of cytomegalovirus exposure and HLA in healthy donors. The PCR ran on 60 Vbeta and 13 Jbeta primers. TCRdb keeps only in-frame clones here, not all; method: immunoSEQ multiplex PCR. The profile shows 95,000 to 110,000 clones, over 65% of them singletons. Sequencing was done on a sample of PBMCs. All receptors derive from a woman in her forties in good health and CMV-seropositive.

V is TRBV4-3 and J is TRBJ1-6, with 11 bases that match TRBD1. Germline assignment: CDR1 LGHNA and CDR2 YSLEER. V lost 4 bases, J lost 7 bases, and 0 bases stayed unmatched. The CDR3 length is 14 residues. The CDR3 sequence: CASSRDRGNSPLHF. In DNA, the CDR3 is TGCGCCAGCAGCCGGGACAGGGGGAATTCACCCCTCCACTTT.

This chain uses TRBV25-1 with TRBJ1-2; no firm D call. The CDR3 spans 13 residues. The ends were cut back, 5 bases at V and 8 bases at J, with 15 bases in the middle. Per the germline V gene, CDR1 is MGHDK and CDR2 is SYGVNS. The CDR3: CASSQDFRQGYTF. CDR3 nucleotide sequence: TGTGCCAGCAGTCAGGACTTCCGCCAGGGCTACACCTTC.

The chain carries TRBV25-1 and TRBJ2-1, with TRBD2 as a possible D gene (6 bases). CDR3 length: 13 residues. Germline-derived CDR1 and CDR2 are MGHDK and SYGVNS. Trimming cost V 0 bases and J 7 bases, with 7 bases left between them. The CDR3 here is CASSEYGGNEQFF. In nucleotides, the CDR3 is TGTGCCAGCAGTGAATATGGGGGGAATGAGCAGTTCTTC.

This clone was seen once. V usage is TRBV6-5 and J usage is TRBJ1-3, with D possibly being TRBD1 (5 bases). V gave up 8 bases and J gave up 6 bases, with 20 bases separating them. The CDR3 is 15 amino acids. In germline, CDR1 is MNHEY, CDR2 SVGAGI. Written as DNA, the CDR3 is TGTGCCAGCGGAGCACTCACAGGAGGGGAAAACACCATATATTTT. Residues: CASGALTGGENTIYF.

The chain links TRBV6-6 to TRBJ2-7, with D unclear. This CDR3 has 14 residues. The V and J ends lost 6 bases and 2 bases respectively, with 14 bases between them. Germline assignment: CDR1 MNHNY and CDR2 SVGAGI (reference sequence). The CDR3 DNA sequence: TGTGCCAGCAGCCGAGATACGGCGGCCTACGAGCAGTACTTC. Translated: CASSRDTAAYEQYF.

This chain uses TRBV5-1 with TRBJ1-1; 7 nucleotides align to TRBD1. Trimming took 4 bases from V and 8 from J; bases not matched to a gene: 8. CDR3 length equals 13 residues. The germline gives CDR1 SGHRS, CDR2 YFSETQ. The CDR3 protein is CASSPTGVSEAFF. DNA of the CDR3: TGCGCCAGCAGCCCTACAGGGGTCAGCGAAGCTTTCTTT.

This chain joins TRBV7-3 and TRBJ2-3; possibly TRBD2 for D (5 bases). The CDR3 extends over 14 amino acids. The V and J ends lost 2 bases and 3 bases respectively, with 9 bases between them. Germline-derived CDR1 and CDR2 are SGHTA and FQGTGA. The CDR3 region is CASSLQGLTDTQYF. CDR3 nucleotide sequence: TGTGCCAGCAGCTTACAAGGACTTACAGATACGCAGTATTTT.

The genes are TRBV5-4 and TRBJ1-1; the match to TRBD1 covers 8 bases. V shed 4 bases, J shed 5 bases, and the junction held 7 bases outside the gene matches. The CDR3 loop spans 14 amino acids. Germline CDR1 SGHNT, CDR2 YYREEE (reference sequence). The DNA of the CDR3 is TGTGCCAGCAGCCTTGCAGGGGGCCAGACTGAAGCTTTCTTT. Residues: CASSLAGGQTEAFF.

This chain joins TRBV18 and TRBJ2-2, with D perhaps matching TRBD1 (6 bases). Germline lookup yields CDR1 KGHSH and CDR2 LQKENI. The length of the CDR3 is 16 residues. V was trimmed by 1 base and J by 2 bases, leaving 11 bases between them. CDR3 amino acids: CASSPREQGNTGELFF. The DNA for the CDR3 is TGTGCCAGCTCACCACGTGAACAGGGTAACACCGGGGAGCTGTTTTTT. The whole variable domain, remainder taken from reference TRBV18 and TRBJ2-2, is NAGVMQNPRHLVRRRGQEARLRCSPMKGHSHVYWYRQLPEEGLKFMVYLQKENIIDESGMPKERFSAEFPKEGPSILRIQQVVRGDSAAYFCASSPREQGNTGELFFGEGSRLTVL.

This clone has a handful of counts. The chain combines TRBV19 with TRBJ2-7, with D possibly matching TRBD1 (5 bases). Germline V gene lookup returns CDR1 LNHDA and CDR2 SQIVND (reference sequence). The CDR3 spans 13 residues. Trimming took 3 bases from V and 5 from J, leaving 11 bases between them. In DNA form, the CDR3 reads TGTGCCAGTAGTATCTTAAGGGGAAACGAGCAGTACTTC. Translating gives CASSILRGNEQYF.

The chain employs TRBV6-1 and TRBJ1-2; D is ambiguous. CDR3 size: 14 residues. The germline CDR1 and CDR2 sequences are MNHNS and SASEGT. V lost 3 bases and J 5 bases, leaving 13 bases between the germline ends. The CDR3 is CASSENGERYGYTF. CDR3 coding DNA: TGTGCCAGCAGTGAGAACGGGGAAAGGTATGGCTACACCTTC.

The sample holds a few counts of this clone. This chain joins TRBV7-2 and TRBJ1-5, with 7 positions matching TRBD1. CDR3 size: 14 residues. Germline V gene lookup returns CDR1 SGHTA and CDR2 FQGNSA. J gave up 2 bases and V 3 bases, and 1 base lay outside the gene matches. The CDR3 region has the DNA TGTGCCAGCAGCTTTGGACAGGGCAATCAGCCCCAGCATTTT. It is translated as CASSFGQGNQPQHF.

The rearrangement uses TRBV7-3 and TRBJ2-1; TRBD2 matches at 10 bases. The germline CDR1 and CDR2 sequences are SGHTA and FQGTGA. V was pared by 5 bases and J by 2 bases, with 6 bases of the junction left unmatched. CDR3 length: 16 amino acids. The CDR3 loop reads CASSISSGGTYNEQFF. For the CDR3, the DNA is TGTGCCAGCAGCATCTCTAGCGGGGGAACCTACAATGAGCAGTTCTTC.

The rearrangement uses TRBV5-1 and TRBJ1-5; D is unresolved. V lost 5 bases, J lost 2 bases, and 11 bases lay in between. The CDR3 contains 14 residues. CDR1 SGHRS and CDR2 YFSETQ come from the germline V gene. The CDR3 nucleotides read TGCGCCAGCAGGCCTGAGGCGGGCAATCAGCCCCAGCATTTT. Its translation: CASRPEAGNQPQHF.

There are a few counts of this clone. The genes are TRBV10-3 and TRBJ1-1, with 9 bases lining up with TRBD1. Germline-derived CDR1 and CDR2 are ENHRY and SYGVKD. The V and J ends lost 6 bases and 2 bases, in that order; junction bases with no gene match: 4. This CDR3 is 14 amino acids long. The CDR3 DNA follows: TGTGCCATCAGGGAGACAGGGGGAAACACTGAAGCTTTCTTT. As protein: CAIRETGGNTEAFF.

The chain links TRBV5-4 to TRBJ2-7, with 10 bases aligning to TRBD2. V was pared by 4 bases and J by 6 bases, with 10 bases of the junction left unmatched. The CDR3 totals 15 residues. Germline V gene sequence: CDR1 SGHNT, CDR2 YYREEE (reference sequence). In nucleotides, the CDR3 is TGTGCCAGCAGCCCCCCAAGCGGGGGGGCAGTCGAGCAGTACTTC. Its protein is CASSPPSGGAVEQYF.

This chain connects TRBV7-8 to TRBJ2-3; maybe TRBD2 (6 bases). There are 16 residues in the CDR3. Germline assignment: CDR1 SGHVS and CDR2 FQNEAQ. V was cut by 1 base and J by 0 bases, with 11 bases left in between. The CDR3 nucleotides are TGTGCCAGCAGCTTAGGGTTCGGGGGAAGCACAGATACGCAGTATTTT. It yields the protein CASSLGFGGSTDTQYF.

V usage is TRBV10-2 and J usage is TRBJ1-1; weak D call: TRBD1 (5 bases). Trimming left V 7 bases short and J 7 bases short, with 7 bases between. Per the germline V gene, CDR1 is WSHSY and CDR2 is SAAADI. The CDR3 consists of 10 residues. CDR3 protein: CASKDSEAFF. The CDR3 DNA sequence: TGCGCCAGCAAAGACAGTGAAGCTTTCTTT.

The chain carries TRBV7-8 and TRBJ1-6; 10 bases fit TRBD1. Unmatched junction bases numbered 4, after V lost 5 bases and J lost 9 bases. The CDR3 covers 14 residues. Germline V lookup: CDR1 SGHVS, CDR2 FQNEAQ. CDR3 region: CASSETGGGSPLHF. The DNA for the CDR3 is TGTGCCAGCAGCGAGACAGGGGGCGGTTCACCCCTCCACTTT.

The CDR3 protein is CASSLQGRNEQFF. The CDR3 DNA follows: TGCGCCAGCAGCTTACAGGGGCGAAATGAGCAGTTCTTC. This rearrangement joins TRBV5-1 to TRBJ2-1, with TRBD1 matching over 7 bases. V was pared by 2 bases and J by 7 bases, with 3 bases of the junction left unmatched. CDR1 and CDR2 (germline): SGHRS, YFSETQ. The CDR3 has 13 amino acids. Full variable domain (missing parts from reference TRBV5-1 and TRBJ2-1): KAGVTQTPRYLIKTRGQQVTLSCSPISGHRSVSWYQQTPGQGLQFLFEYFSETQRNKGNFPGRFSGRQFSNSRSEMNVSTLELGDSALYLCASSLQGRNEQFFGPGTRLTVL.

In regard to this clone: At the DNA level, this CDR3 is encoded by other sequences in the same sample as well. This chain joins TRBV30 and TRBJ2-3; 8 nucleotides agree with TRBD2. Looked up from germline, CDR1 is GTSNPN and CDR2 is SVGIG (reference sequence). V trimming: 0 bases; J trimming: 3 bases; junction bases outside the gene matches: 5. CDR3 length: 15 amino acids. CDR3: CAWSVGGGETDTQYF. The CDR3 DNA sequence: TGTGCCTGGAGTGTCGGGGGGGGCGAAACAGATACGCAGTATTTT. Variable domain in full (rest from reference TRBV30 and TRBJ2-3): SQTIHQWPATLVQPVGSPLSLECTVEGTSNPNLYWYRQAAGRGLQLLFYSVGIGQISSEVPQNLSASRPQDRQFILSSKKLLLSDSGFYLCAWSVGGGETDTQYFGPGTRLTVL.

V usage is TRBV30 and J usage is TRBJ2-2; 8 bases are a match to TRBD1. V lost 7 bases, J lost 4 bases, and 8 bases stayed unmatched. The CDR3 is 14 residues long. The germline V gene encodes CDR1 GTSNPN and CDR2 SVGIG (reference sequence). The DNA for the CDR3 is TGTGCCTTAAAGACAGGGGCTGGCACCGGGGAGCTGTTTTTT. Its protein product is CALKTGAGTGELFF.

A note on this clone: One end of the junction fails to match germline, which may point to a read error. J is TRBJ1-5 and V is TRBV6-4, with D maybe TRBD1 (5 bases). CDR1 and CDR2 (germline): MRHNA, SNTAGT. This CDR3 is 15 amino acids long. The CDR3 DNA follows: TGTGCCAGCAATGACGGACTGGGGGGTGATCAGCCCCAGCATTTT. This sequence encodes CASNDGLGGDQPQHF.

The J gene is TRBJ1-5, the V gene TRBV5-1, with 7 bases aligning to TRBD1. This CDR3 comprises 14 residues. J lost 3 bases, V lost 4 bases, and 4 bases had no gene match. Germline assignment: CDR1 SGHRS and CDR2 YFSETQ. This CDR3 reads CASSTGVNNQPQHF. Here the CDR3 DNA reads TGCGCCAGCAGCACAGGGGTGAACAATCAGCCCCAGCATTTT. The entire variable domain, with the rest obtained from reference TRBV5-1 and TRBJ1-5, is as follows: KAGVTQTPRYLIKTRGQQVTLSCSPISGHRSVSWYQQTPGQGLQFLFEYFSETQRNKGNFPGRFSGRQFSNSRSEMNVSTLELGDSALYLCASSTGVNNQPQHFGDGTRLSIL.